This TCR beta chain is from a study of spatial heterogeneity in lung cancer. This clonotype appeared many times. Single TCR cDNA molecules each had their own unique molecular identifier. A single record per CDR3 protein comes from TCRdb applying MiXCR to the 5' RACE reads. Altogether about 23,000 distinct CDR3 sequences are present, about 4.7% being singletons, with the ten largest covering roughly 5%. Time point indicated: sample taken at primary tumor resection. V was clipped by 2 bases and J by 0 bases, with 15 bases between them. The CDR3 length is 16 residues. Germline V gene sequence: CDR1 DFQATT, CDR2 SNEGSKA (reference sequence).

The sample in question was PBMCs, obtained at surgery. The clonotype was recovered from a male donor with early-stage non-small cell lung cancer. The V and J genes are TRBV20-1 and TRBJ2-3; D uncertain. The CDR3 sequence: CSARRAARPSTDTQYF. As DNA, the CDR3 is TGCAGTGCTAGAAGGGCTGCACGCCCTAGCACAGATACGCAGTATTTT.